This T cell receptor beta chain was recovered during a study of blood T cell repertoires in COVID-19. Per germline, CDR1 SGHRS and CDR2 YFSETQ. V shed 1 base and J 2 bases; nucleotides not matched to a gene: 9. CDR3 size: 18 residues. Sequencing used immunoSEQ multiplex PCR; TCRdb keeps in-frame clones, though not all of them. The sample lists approximately 210,000 clones; 84% were seen once. The source material was peripheral blood. This sequence joins TRBV5-1 and TRBJ2-2; 9 bases fit TRBD2. This clonotype was obtained from a woman aged 50 to 60 with active or convalescent COVID-19. The CDR3 protein is CASSLSAGGLLNTGELFF. CDR3 in DNA: TGCGCCAGCAGCTTGTCGGCGGGGGGGTTACTTAACACCGGGGAGCTGTTTTTT.